This is a list of T cell receptor beta chains from one sample in a study of cytomegalovirus exposure and HLA in healthy donors. The table came from immunoSEQ multiplex PCR; TCRdb's copy has only in-frame clones and leaves some out. Among more than 150,000 clones listed, about 80% were seen once. The sequenced material came from PBMCs. The receptors were gathered from a young man in good health and CMV-seropositive. Each CDR3 is given with its conserved first and last residue. Each record gives: CDR3 protein, CDR3 DNA, V gene, J gene, D gene, clone size. A D gene is named only where the DNA matches it firmly. Some rows mark clone size as missing; the rest say once, few, many or name a class of expanded clone.

CSVQPSDSYNEQFF	TGCAGCGTGCAACCTAGCGACTCCTACAATGAGCAGTTCTTC	TRBV29-1	TRBJ2-1	NA	NA
CASSIHTGRGGGTDTQYF	TGTGCCAGCAGTATCCACACCGGGCGGGGAGGCGGCACAGATACGCAGTATTTT	TRBV27	TRBJ2-3	NA	NA
CSVDRSGTSYEQYF	TGCAGCGTTGACAGGAGCGGAACTTCCTACGAGCAGTACTTC	TRBV29-1	TRBJ2-7	NA	NA
CASSLAVAEPYNEQFF	TGCGCCAGCAGCTTGGCCGTAGCGGAGCCTTACAATGAGCAGTTCTTC	TRBV5-1	TRBJ2-1	NA	NA
CASSSSRGLVGRTTGELFF	TGTGCCAGCAGTTCCTCCAGGGGTCTAGTCGGTCGCACCACCGGGGAGCTGTTTTTT	TRBV27	TRBJ2-2	NA	NA
CASSPGLASNEQFF	TGTGCCAGCAGTCCGGGACTAGCCTCAAATGAGCAGTTCTTC	TRBV2	TRBJ2-1	TRBD2	NA
CASRKGQGGQPQHF	TGTGCCAGCAGGAAGGGACAGGGAGGCCAGCCCCAGCATTTT	TRBV6-1	TRBJ1-5	TRBD1	NA
CASSEGLAGGGEQFF	TGTGCCAGCAGTGAAGGTCTAGCGGGAGGGGGGGAGCAGTTCTTC	TRBV2	TRBJ2-1	TRBD2	NA
CASSPNQGSYGYTF	TGTGCCAGCAGCCCCAACCAGGGGTCGTATGGCTACACCTTC	TRBV7-9	TRBJ1-2	NA	few
CASSREGGTEAFF	TGTGCCAGCAGCCGGGAGGGAGGCACTGAAGCTTTCTTT	TRBV7-9	TRBJ1-1	NA	NA
CASSQLGMGATQYF	TGCGCCAGCAGCCAATTGGGGATGGGGGCGACCCAGTACTTC	TRBV4-1	TRBJ2-5	NA	few
CASSPGTILPYEQYF	TGTGCCAGCAGCCCAGGGACTATACTTCCCTACGAGCAGTACTTC	TRBV7-8	TRBJ2-7	TRBD2	NA
CASGLGPGVSYEQYF	TGTGCCAGCGGACTTGGGCCAGGGGTTTCCTACGAGCAGTACTTC	TRBV5-4	TRBJ2-7	NA	NA
CASSQESEAFF	TGCGCCAGCAGCCAAGAGAGTGAAGCTTTCTTT	TRBV4-3	TRBJ1-1	NA	NA
CAWSVGGAGSYEQYF	TGTGCCTGGAGTGTGGGGGGGGCGGGGAGCTACGAGCAGTACTTC	TRBV30	TRBJ2-7	NA	NA
CAWSVWRGSWLNTEAFF	TGTGCCTGGAGTGTATGGAGGGGCTCATGGTTGAACACTGAAGCTTTCTTT	TRBV30	TRBJ1-1	NA	NA
CASSVRQGNTEAFF	TGTGCCAGCAGCGTAAGACAGGGGAACACTGAAGCTTTCTTT	TRBV7-6	TRBJ1-1	TRBD1	NA
CASSLEGTGNYGYTF	TGTGCCAGCAGCTTGGAAGGGACAGGAAACTATGGCTACACCTTC	TRBV5-4	TRBJ1-2	TRBD1	NA
CASSATQTLNEKLFF	TGTGCCAGCAGTGCCACACAGACACTCAATGAAAAACTGTTTTTT	TRBV2	TRBJ1-4	NA	many
CASSPRAGNYGYTF	TGTGCCAGCAGCCCCCGGGCGGGGAACTATGGCTACACCTTC	TRBV25-1	TRBJ1-2	NA	NA
CAIGYREETQYF	TGTGCCATAGGCTACCGGGAGGAGACCCAGTACTTC	TRBV9	TRBJ2-5	NA	NA
CAWSPGGEKLFF	TGTGCCTGGAGTCCAGGCGGGGAAAAACTGTTTTTT	TRBV30	TRBJ1-4	NA	NA
CASKTGTSGASVQYF	TGTGCCAGTAAGACCGGGACTAGCGGGGCCTCTGTGCAGTATTTT	TRBV5-4	TRBJ2-3	TRBD2	NA
CASSAAGEVRAQYF	TGCGCCAGCAGTGCAGCGGGAGAGGTTCGGGCCCAGTACTTC	TRBV10-2	TRBJ2-5	TRBD2	few
CATAAGQGNYGYTF	TGTGCCACCGCGGCGGGACAGGGTAACTATGGCTACACCTTC	TRBV2	TRBJ1-2	TRBD1	NA
CASSSSGTGSNQPQHF	TGTGCCAGCAGCTCGTCCGGGACAGGGAGCAATCAGCCCCAGCATTTT	TRBV7-9	TRBJ1-5	TRBD1	NA
CASSADGQGSFETQYF	TGTGCCAGCAGCGCCGACGGACAGGGGTCGTTCGAGACCCAGTACTTC	TRBV9	TRBJ2-5	TRBD1	NA
CASSRDRDTDTQYF	TGTGCCAGCAGTCGGGACAGGGACACAGATACGCAGTATTTT	TRBV7-3	TRBJ2-3	TRBD1	few
CASSDSRRLASNEQFF	TGTGCCAGCAGTGACTCGAGACGGCTAGCGAGTAATGAGCAGTTCTTC	TRBV6-4	TRBJ2-1	NA	NA
CASSSRFTEAFF	TGTGCCAGCAGCTCCAGGTTTACTGAAGCTTTCTTT	TRBV7-9	TRBJ1-1	NA	NA
CASSYGLASDTQYF	TGTGCCAGCAGTTATGGACTAGCTTCAGATACGCAGTATTTT	TRBV11-2	TRBJ2-3	TRBD2	NA
CASSQEMEPQETQYF	TGCGCCAGCAGCCAAGAGATGGAGCCGCAAGAGACCCAGTACTTC	TRBV4-3	TRBJ2-5	NA	once
CAWRLTGDNEQFF	TGTGCCTGGAGGCTGACAGGGGACAATGAGCAGTTCTTC	TRBV30	TRBJ2-1	TRBD1	NA
CASSKGQGALVANYGYTF	TGTGCCAGCAGTAAGGGGCAAGGGGCCCTAGTAGCTAACTATGGCTACACCTTC	TRBV27	TRBJ1-2	NA	few
CASSEASQYYEQYF	TGTGCCAGCAGTGAAGCGTCCCAGTACTACGAGCAGTACTTC	TRBV2	TRBJ2-7	NA	NA
CASSGGGGETQYF	TGTGCCAGCAGCGGGGGTGGGGGAGAGACCCAGTACTTC	TRBV27	TRBJ2-5	NA	once